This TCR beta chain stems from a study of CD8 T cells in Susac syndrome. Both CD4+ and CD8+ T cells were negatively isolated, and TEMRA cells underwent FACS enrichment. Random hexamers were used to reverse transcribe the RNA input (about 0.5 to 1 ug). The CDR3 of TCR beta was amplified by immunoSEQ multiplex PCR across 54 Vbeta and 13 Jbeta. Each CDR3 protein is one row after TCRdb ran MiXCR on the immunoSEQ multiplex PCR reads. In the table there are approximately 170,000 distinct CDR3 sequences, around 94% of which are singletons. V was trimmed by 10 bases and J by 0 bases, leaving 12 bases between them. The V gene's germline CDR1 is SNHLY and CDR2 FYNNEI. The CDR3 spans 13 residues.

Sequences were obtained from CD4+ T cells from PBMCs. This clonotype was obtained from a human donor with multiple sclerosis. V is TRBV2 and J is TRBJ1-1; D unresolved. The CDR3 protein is CANQFGMNTEAFF. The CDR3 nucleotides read TGTGCCAACCAGTTCGGCATGAACACTGAAGCTTTCTTT.